These 23 T cell receptor beta chains were sequenced from one sample in a study of human T cells and chemical hapten exposure. TCRdb itself ran the RACE reads through MiXCR, one entry per CDR3 protein. This sample has about 380,000 distinct CDR3 sequences, with approximately 5% found just once. Time point indicated: pre-sensitization, week 0. Noted treatment: therapeutic diphenylcyclopropenone sensitization with weekly scalp DPC. The sequences come from whole blood, collected in connection with sensitization to the hapten diphenylcyclopropenone (DPC). Receptor source: a woman in her forties or fifties with alopecia areata. Some clones in this sample may be carry-over from other donors' samples.

This clonotype has a count of ten or more. The gene calls are TRBV11-2 and TRBJ2-3; D uncertain. Germline CDR1 and CDR2: SGHAT and FQNNGV. The CDR3 spans 17 residues. The V and J ends lost 1 base and 0 bases respectively, with 14 bases between them. CDR3 nucleotides: TGTGCCAGCAGCTTAGCCGCTGGACCTTCTAGCACAGATACGCAGTATTTT. It is translated as CASSLAAGPSSTDTQYF.

This clonotype showed up just a few times. The chain carries TRBV10-3 and TRBJ2-3, with TRBD1 matching over 8 bases. V trimming: 3 bases; J trimming: 5 bases; junction bases outside the gene matches: 4. CDR3 length: 14 amino acids. Per germline, CDR1 ENHRY and CDR2 SYGVKD. For the CDR3, the DNA is TGTGCCATCAGTGACAGGGGGCTGGTAGATACGCAGTATTTT. It codes for CAISDRGLVDTQYF.

This chain uses TRBV27 with TRBJ1-1; the D is unclear. This CDR3 has 11 amino acids. V was clipped by 6 bases and J by 5 bases, with 7 bases between them. Germline lookup yields CDR1 MNHEY and CDR2 SMNVEV (reference sequence). CDR3 in amino acids: CASRIGTEAFF. DNA for the CDR3: TGTGCCAGCAGAATCGGAACTGAAGCTTTCTTT.

On this clonotype itself: A much more abundant neighbour one base away suggests this may be a read error. The CDR3 DNA sequence: TGCAGCGTTGTAGGGGGCCTATACAATGAGCAGTTCTTC. It codes for CSVVGGLYNEQFF. The chain has TRBV29-1 and TRBJ2-1; 7 bases agree with TRBD1. This CDR3 spans 13 amino acids. CDR1 and CDR2 from the germline V gene are SQVTM and ANQGSEA. J lost 4 bases, V lost 4 bases, and 4 bases had no gene match.

With respect to this clonotype: This sequence may be a read error, since a much larger clone differs from it by one base. The V call is TRBV5-1, the J call TRBJ2-3; D is undetermined. Trimming shortened V by 1 base and J by 0 bases, and 12 bases separated the two germline ends. CDR1 and CDR2 from the germline V gene are SGHRS and YFSETQ. The CDR3 sequence is 16 residues long. The CDR3 DNA is TGCGCCAGCAGCTTGAGGCACGGTACTAGCACAGATACGCAGTATTTT. Its protein product is CASSLRHGTSTDTQYF.

This clonotype appeared many times. The chain has TRBV7-3 and TRBJ2-1; 7 nucleotides line up with TRBD2. Germline loops: CDR1 SGHTA, CDR2 FQGTGA. J lost 13 bases, V lost 3 bases, and 15 bases had no gene match. The CDR3 totals 15 residues. The DNA for the CDR3 is TGTGCCAGCAGCTTCTCCGGGACTAACACAGGCGGCCAGTTCTTC. Protein sequence: CASSFSGTNTGGQFF.

This clonotype was observed a handful of times. The rearrangement joins TRBV6-2 or TRBV6-3 to TRBJ1-1; D is uncertain. The CDR3 runs 13 residues. CDR1 and CDR2 (germline): MNHEY, SVGEGT. Trimming left V 6 bases short and J 5 bases short, with 13 bases between. CDR3 DNA: TGTGCCAGCAGCCTGGGCGAGAAAACTGAAGCTTTCTTT. This codes for CASSLGEKTEAFF.

A few counts support this clonotype. This chain uses TRBV7-3 with TRBJ1-5; D remains ambiguous. Germline V CDR1 and CDR2: SGHTA, FQGTGA. The CDR3 runs to 15 residues. The V end was cut by 4 bases, the J end by 0 bases, with 10 bases between. In DNA, the CDR3 is TGTGCCAGCAGCTCCCGGGATCATAGCAATCAGCCCCAGCATTTT. This sequence encodes CASSSRDHSNQPQHF.

The chain employs TRBV15 and TRBJ2-7, with D possibly matching TRBD1 (6 bases). The germline CDR1 and CDR2 sequences are LNHNV and YYDKDF (reference sequence). The CDR3 is 15 amino acids. Trimming took 0 bases from V and 4 from J, leaving 13 bases between them. CDR3: CATSRDRRGGYEQYF. DNA for the CDR3: TGTGCCACCAGCAGAGATAGGCGAGGGGGTTACGAGCAGTACTTC. Using reference TRBV15 and TRBJ2-7 for the parts outside the CDR3, the full variable domain is DAMVIQNPRYQVTQFGKPVTLSCSQTLNHNVMYWYQQKSSQAPKLLFHYYDKDFNNEADTPDNFQSRRPNTSFCFLDIRSPGLGDTAMYLCATSRDRRGGYEQYFGPGTRLTVT.

This clonotype was detected ten times or more. The V call is TRBV12-3 or TRBV12-4, the J call TRBJ2-2; D is possibly TRBD1 (5 bases). This CDR3 is built from 14 residues. Deletions cut 3 bases from V and 1 base from J, with 6 bases between. The DNA of the CDR3 is TGTGCCAGCAGTTTGGGGCAGAACACCGGGGAGCTGTTTTTT. It codes for CASSLGQNTGELFF.

This clonotype was counted at least ten times. J is TRBJ1-1 and V is TRBV18; possible D gene TRBD1, 6 bases. With 3 bases removed from V and 1 base from J, the gap between germline ends came to 21 bases. This CDR3 has 18 amino acids. CDR1 KGHSH and CDR2 LQKENI come from the germline V gene. The CDR3 bases are TGTGCCAGCTCACCCCTATCCTCGGACGGGACACCGAACACTGAAGCTTTCTTT. Its translation is CASSPLSSDGTPNTEAFF.

This clonotype was recorded a few times. The chain recombines TRBV2 with TRBJ1-5, with TRBD1 as a possible D gene (5 bases). CDR3 size: 14 residues. The germline CDR1 and CDR2 sequences are SNHLY and FYNNEI. With 1 base removed from V and 7 bases from J, the gap between germline ends came to 11 bases. The CDR3 spells CASSEGRADQPQHF. CDR3 sequence (DNA): TGTGCCAGCAGTGAAGGCAGGGCGGACCAGCCCCAGCATTTT.

This clonotype was picked up many times. The chain couples TRBV12-3 or TRBV12-4 to TRBJ2-7, with TRBD2 identical over 11 bases. With V trimmed by 6 bases and J by 6 bases, 10 bases remained unmatched. The CDR3 runs to 15 residues. Here the CDR3 reads CASSPTSGAPPEQYF. DNA for the CDR3: TGTGCCAGCAGCCCGACTAGCGGGGCACCTCCCGAGCAGTACTTC.

This clonotype was seen many times. This sequence joins TRBV29-1 and TRBJ2-3; 9 nucleotides match TRBD1. J lost 6 bases, V lost 3 bases, and 7 bases had no gene match. Germline assignment: CDR1 SQVTM and CDR2 ANQGSEA. CDR3 length: 14 amino acids. This CDR3 reads CSVEGTGGGDTQYF. CDR3 bases: TGCAGCGTTGAGGGTACAGGGGGCGGCGATACGCAGTATTTT.

In its sample, this clonotype was seen many times. The V call is TRBV18, the J call TRBJ1-4; TRBD1 agrees at 9 bases. The V gene's germline CDR1 is KGHSH and CDR2 LQKENI. The ends lost 4 bases at V and 4 bases at J; junction bases unmatched: 4. The CDR3 is 15 residues long. CDR3 in amino acids: CASSRRTGDNEKLFF. CDR3 coding DNA: TGTGCCAGCTCACGAAGGACAGGGGATAATGAAAAACTGTTTTTT.

This clonotype was picked up many times. The chain combines TRBV27 with TRBJ1-2; D gene uncertain. Trimming stripped 8 bases from V and 2 bases from J, with 12 bases between. CDR1 MNHEY and CDR2 SMNVEV come from the germline V gene (reference sequence). The CDR3 is 13 amino acids. Here the CDR3 reads CASSPDGNYGYTF. The CDR3 DNA reads as TGTGCCAGCTCCCCGGACGGGAACTATGGCTACACCTTC.

Ten or more counts support this clonotype. The J gene is TRBJ1-1, the V gene TRBV5-6; TRBD1 matches 8 bases. The junction had 5 bases not matched to a gene; V was cut back by 1 base and J by 6 bases. The CDR3 runs to 14 residues. Per germline, CDR1 SGHDT and CDR2 YYEEEE. CDR3 coding DNA: TGTGCCAGCAGCTTGCGGACAGGGAGGCCTGAAGCTTTCTTT. The encoded protein is CASSLRTGRPEAFF.

This clonotype was observed many times. V gene TRBV15 combines with J gene TRBJ2-3; unclear D gene. V dropped 2 bases and J dropped 4 bases, with 10 bases sitting between them. Germline V lookup: CDR1 LNHNV, CDR2 YYDKDF (reference sequence). This CDR3 comprises 14 residues. CDR3 sequence: CATSRRVSADTQYF. CDR3 nucleotides: TGTGCCACCAGCAGACGGGTTTCCGCAGATACGCAGTATTTT.

This clonotype appeared many times. The chain employs TRBV19 and TRBJ2-6; tentatively, D is TRBD1 or TRBD2 (5 bases each). The V gene lost 3 bases and the J gene lost 3 bases, with 9 bases spanning the gap. Looked up from germline, CDR1 is LNHDA and CDR2 is SQIVND (reference sequence). This CDR3 region has 15 residues. Here the CDR3 DNA reads TGTGCCAGTAGTATGGGGGAACGTGGGGCCAACGTCCTGACTTTC. It specifies CASSMGERGANVLTF. Complete variable domain (other parts from reference TRBV19 and TRBJ2-6): DGGITQSPKYLFRKEGQNVTLSCEQNLNHDAMYWYRQDPGQGLRLIYYSQIVNDFQKGDIAEGYSVSREKKESFPLTVTSAQKNPTAFYLCASSMGERGANVLTFGAGSRLTVL.

This clonotype came up a few times. The chain carries TRBV20-1 and TRBJ2-7, with D possibly TRBD1 on 6 matching bases. Trimming cost V 2 bases and J 5 bases, with 13 bases left between them. The CDR3 has 13 amino acids. Germline V gene data show CDR1 as DFQATT and CDR2 as SNEGSKA (reference sequence). The CDR3 sequence: CSARTGLGDEQYF. The CDR3 nucleotides are TGCAGTGCTAGAACAGGGCTGGGCGACGAGCAGTACTTC.

This clonotype was detected only a few times. This chain links TRBV20-1 with TRBJ2-4, with 16 bases matching TRBD2. The V gene's germline CDR1 is DFQATT and CDR2 SNEGSKA (reference sequence). V shed 4 bases, J shed 2 bases, and the junction held 11 bases outside the gene matches. The CDR3 contains 19 residues. The CDR3 protein is CSAIEGLAGGPGSKNIQYF. The CDR3 nucleotides are TGCAGTGCTATTGAGGGACTAGCGGGAGGGCCGGGTTCCAAAAACATTCAGTACTTC.

This clonotype has a handful of counts. The chain links TRBV4-3 to TRBJ2-1; D uncertain. V lost 2 bases, J lost 0 bases, and 14 bases lay in between. Germline CDR1 LGHNA, CDR2 YSLEER. This CDR3 region has 17 residues. DNA of the CDR3: TGCGCCAGCAGCCAACCCCAAGACGGAAGCTCCTACAATGAGCAGTTCTTC. Its protein product is CASSQPQDGSSYNEQFF.

This clonotype was observed many times. The rearrangement uses TRBV24-1 and TRBJ2-1; 8 nucleotides agree with TRBD2. V lost 6 bases and J lost 8; bases outside the gene matches: 5. Germline values: CDR1 KGHDR, CDR2 SFDVKD. This CDR3 contains 13 residues. The CDR3 here is CATSPAGGDEQFF. The CDR3 DNA sequence: TGTGCCACCAGTCCGGCGGGGGGAGATGAGCAGTTCTTC.